These T cell receptor beta chains were read from a single sample in a study of technical replicates of blood from several donors. Produced via immunoSEQ multiplex PCR; TCRdb's table is partial and in-frame only. The sample lists fewer than 100,000 clones, around 97% occurring once. The sample taken for sequencing was T cells isolated from PBMCs. These receptors all stem from a human donor in good health. Both conserved end residues are part of each CDR3. The D gene is left open where the match is weak. Not all rows give a size; the values are once, few, many and, for expanded clones, a class.

- | - | TRBJ2-4 | TRBV12-2 | CASRPSPGGLAKNIQYF | TGTGCAAGTCGCCCCAGCCCGGGGGGGTTAGCCAAAAACATTCAGTACTTC
- | TRBD1 | TRBJ1-5 | TRBV30 | CAWGGTGIYQPQHF | TGTGCCTGGGGCGGGACAGGGATTTATCAGCCCCAGCATTTT
- | TRBD1 | TRBJ2-5 | TRBV5-4 | CASSFGDRGEETQYF | TGTGCCAGCAGCTTCGGGGACAGGGGGGAAGAGACCCAGTACTTC
- | - | TRBJ1-2 | TRBV28 | CASSLFDSGIPQNYGYTF | TGTGCCAGCAGTTTATTCGATTCAGGTATACCCCAAAACTATGGCTACACCTTC
- | TRBD1 | TRBJ1-4 | TRBV4-1 | CASSQAQTGTASFATNEKLFF | TGCGCCAGCAGCCAGGCACAGACTGGGACAGCTAGTTTTGCAACTAATGAAAAACTGTTTTTT
- | - | TRBJ1-2 | TRBV5-1 | CASSLEQGEGGYTF | TGCGCCAGCAGCTTGGAGCAGGGCGAAGGTGGCTACACCTTC
- | - | TRBJ2-3 | TRBV5-1 | CASSLAGSAHTDTQYF | TGCGCCAGCAGCTTGGCCGGGTCGGCTCACACAGATACGCAGTATTTT
- | TRBD1 | TRBJ2-1 | TRBV5-1 | CASSLDSGTGVFF | TGCGCCAGCAGCTTGGACTCCGGGACAGGGGTCTTCTTC
- | - | TRBJ2-7 | TRBV9 | CASSVDPGSAYEQYF | TGTGCCAGCAGCGTAGACCCAGGGTCGGCCTACGAGCAGTACTTC
- | - | TRBJ1-1 | TRBV27 | CASSLQGRSDTEAFF | TGTGCCAGCAGTTTGCAGGGGCGGTCAGACACTGAAGCTTTCTTT
- | - | TRBJ2-1 | TRBV20-1 | CRCVGLNEQFF | TGCAGGTGTGTGGGCTTAAATGAGCAGTTCTTC
- | TRBD2 | TRBJ2-5 | TRBV18 | CASSTLAGGGETQYF | TGTGCCAGCTCAACTCTAGCGGGAGGTGGTGAGACCCAGTACTTC
- | - | TRBJ2-7 | TRBV11-2 | CASSLGVETYEQYF | TGTGCCAGCAGCTTGGGAGTTGAAACCTACGAGCAGTACTTC
- | - | TRBJ2-1 | TRBV20-1 | CSATSHHEQFF | TGCAGTGCTACTAGCCACCATGAGCAGTTCTTC
once | - | TRBJ2-7 | TRBV4-2 | CASSQVTGHYEQYF | TGTGCCAGCAGCCAGGTCACAGGGCACTACGAGCAGTACTTC
- | TRBD1 | TRBJ2-3 | TRBV13 | CASSFDVGTGGDTQYF | TGTGCCAGCAGCTTCGACGTTGGGACAGGGGGGGATACGCAGTATTTT
- | TRBD2 | TRBJ2-7 | TRBV19 | CASSMSGGNYEQYF | TGTGCCAGTAGTATGAGCGGGGGAAACTACGAGCAGTACTTC
- | TRBD1 | TRBJ1-4 | TRBV4-1 | CASSQIRTGATNEKLFF | TGCGCCAGCAGCCAGATTCGTACAGGGGCAACTAATGAAAAACTGTTTTTT
- | TRBD1 | TRBJ2-3 | TRBV28 | CASSVQGARDTQYF | TGTGCCAGCAGCGTACAGGGGGCGCGAGATACGCAGTATTTT
once | TRBD1 | TRBJ1-3 | TRBV2 | CASRRDRGNTIYF | TGTGCCAGCAGACGAGACAGGGGTAACACCATATATTTT
- | TRBD1 | TRBJ1-2 | TRBV9 | CASSVPDRTLPTF | TGTGCCAGCAGCGTACCGGACAGGACCCTCCCCACCTTC
- | - | TRBJ1-1 | TRBV15 | CATSSPGGTEAFF | TGTGCCACCAGCTCCCCCGGGGGCACTGAAGCTTTCTTT
- | - | TRBJ2-7 | TRBV7-9 | CASSFTVSYEQYF | TGTGCCAGCAGCTTCACAGTCTCCTACGAGCAGTACTTC
- | TRBD2 | TRBJ2-5 | TRBV27 | CASSLRGSGRGETQYF | TGTGCCAGCAGTTTGCGGGGTAGCGGGAGAGGGGAGACCCAGTACTTC
- | - | TRBJ2-7 | TRBV19 | CASSQGSSYEQYF | TGTGCCAGTAGTCAGGGGAGCTCCTACGAGCAGTACTTC
- | - | TRBJ1-1 | TRBV7-9 | CASSNRERNTEAFF | TGTGCCAGCAGCAACAGGGAAAGGAACACTGAAGCTTTCTTT
- | - | TRBJ2-5 | TRBV10-3 | CAISESTRVGETQYF | TGTGCCATCAGTGAGTCGACTCGAGTTGGAGAGACCCAGTACTTC
- | TRBD2 | TRBJ2-3 | TRBV4-1 | CASSQDSTGGPVDTQYF | TGCGCCAGCAGCCAAGATAGTACGGGGGGGCCAGTAGATACGCAGTATTTT
- | TRBD1 | TRBJ1-2 | TRBV10-3 | CAISEGIGQANYGYTF | TGTGCCATCAGTGAGGGGATTGGACAGGCTAACTATGGCTACACCTTC
- | TRBD1 | TRBJ2-1 | TRBV5-1 | CASSSMGDRGNEQFF | TGCGCCAGCAGCTCCATGGGGGACAGGGGTAATGAGCAGTTCTTC
- | TRBD2 | TRBJ2-7 | TRBV7-9 | CASSETGLAGDREQYF | TGTGCCAGCAGCGAAACCGGACTAGCGGGAGACCGCGAGCAGTACTTC
once | TRBD1 | TRBJ2-1 | TRBV2 | CASSEGTGWDRSSYNEQFF | TGTGCCAGCAGTGAGGGGACAGGGTGGGATAGAAGCTCCTACAATGAGCAGTTCTTC
- | TRBD1 | TRBJ2-3 | TRBV5-1 | CASSLRTGGSTDTQYF | TGCGCCAGCAGCCTACGGACAGGGGGTTCCACAGATACGCAGTATTTT
- | - | TRBJ1-2 | TRBV13 | CASSLGAGDGYTF | TGTGCCAGCAGCTTGGGGGCAGGGGATGGCTACACCTTC
- | TRBD2 | TRBJ2-1 | TRBV5-4 | CASSHPTSGSYNEQFF | TGTGCCAGCAGCCACCCGACTAGCGGGAGCTACAATGAGCAGTTCTTC
- | - | TRBJ2-2 | TRBV7-2 | CASSYQGGNTGELFF | TGTGCCAGCAGCTACCAAGGGGGAAACACCGGGGAGCTGTTTTTT
- | TRBD2 | TRBJ2-1 | TRBV27 | CASSFHRRERDNEQFF | TGTGCCAGCAGTTTTCACCGGCGGGAGAGGGACAATGAGCAGTTCTTC
- | TRBD1 | TRBJ1-1 | TRBV5-4 | CASSQLTGDSEAFF | TGTGCCAGCAGCCAACTGACAGGGGATTCTGAAGCTTTCTTT
once | - | TRBJ2-6 | TRBV10-3 | CAISESTGLVGVSRANVLTF | TGTGCCATCAGTGAGTCTACAGGGCTGGTGGGGGTCTCTAGGGCCAACGTCCTGACTTTC
- | TRBD2 | TRBJ2-1 | TRBV11-3 | CASSLDLAGGRGEQFF | TGTGCCAGCAGCTTAGATCTAGCGGGAGGCCGGGGTGAGCAGTTCTTC
once | - | TRBJ2-2 | TRBV27 | CASSSLMGLASGELFF | TGTGCCAGCAGTTCTCTAATGGGGCTAGCGTCCGGGGAGCTGTTTTTT
- | TRBD2 | TRBJ2-3 | TRBV19 | CASSDLRITGLAGGGNTDTQYF | TGTGCCAGTAGTGACCTTAGGATTACCGGACTAGCGGGGGGGGGTAACACAGATACGCAGTATTTT
- | TRBD2 | TRBJ2-1 | TRBV27 | CASSLGGRAYNEQFF | TGTGCCAGCAGTTTAGGCGGGAGGGCCTACAATGAGCAGTTCTTC
- | - | TRBJ2-7 | TRBV10-1 | CASRGRAYSEQYF | TGCGCCAGCAGGGGCAGGGCTTACTCCGAGCAGTACTTC
- | TRBD2 | TRBJ2-1 | TRBV7-6 | CASSLSNLAGGPLFF | TGTGCCAGCAGCCTCTCAAACTTAGCGGGGGGACCTTTGTTCTTC
- | - | TRBJ1-1 | TRBV10-3 | CAISEAGPEAFF | TGTGCCATCAGTGAGGCAGGGCCCGAAGCTTTCTTT
- | - | TRBJ2-1 | TRBV5-4 | CASSANNEQFF | TGTGCCAGCAGCGCGAACAATGAGCAGTTCTTC
- | TRBD1 | TRBJ2-7 | TRBV4-2 | CASSPGTGDYEQYF | TGTGCCAGCAGCCCCGGGACAGGGGACTACGAGCAGTACTTC
few | - | TRBJ1-1 | TRBV29-1 | CSVERGNTEAFF | TGCAGCGTTGAAAGAGGGAACACTGAAGCTTTCTTT
- | TRBD1 | TRBJ1-5 | TRBV6-5 | CASRRTGVSNQPQHF | TGTGCCAGCAGGAGGACAGGGGTTTCGAATCAGCCCCAGCATTTT
- | - | TRBJ1-5 | TRBV19 | CASSIGIGGNQPQHF | TGTGCCAGTAGTATCGGTATCGGGGGAAATCAGCCCCAGCATTTT
- | TRBD2 | TRBJ2-7 | TRBV9 | CASSGEWGLAAEQYF | TGTGCCAGCAGCGGGGAATGGGGACTAGCTGCCGAGCAGTACTTC
once | - | TRBJ2-1 | TRBV2 | CASWATGNEQFF | TGTGCCAGCTGGGCTACTGGGAATGAGCAGTTCTTC
- | TRBD2 | TRBJ2-1 | TRBV5-1 | CASSHGGLAGGNEQFF | TGCGCCAGCAGCCATGGCGGACTAGCGGGTGGCAATGAGCAGTTCTTC
- | TRBD2 | TRBJ2-1 | TRBV11-2 | CASSSRLRGRVNEQFF | TGTGCCAGCAGCTCCCGGTTACGAGGGAGGGTAAATGAGCAGTTCTTC
- | - | TRBJ2-3 | TRBV27 | CASSPIAEPGADTQYF | TGTGCCAGCAGTCCTATAGCGGAGCCGGGAGCAGATACGCAGTATTTT